This T cell receptor (beta chain) is drawn from a study of identical twins. General study results and limits: Instead of following the same donors, the conclusions were based on cross-sectional statistical analysis. Weaker excess twin sharing was observed in beta out-of-frame sequences. Sequences that were out-of-frame, alpha and twin-shared displayed an excess of low generation probability.

Each cDNA held unique molecular identifiers, and template switching gave it a universal primer site. TCRdb reprocessed the 5' RACE reads with MiXCR, giving one entry per CDR3 protein. Of about 240,000 distinct CDR3 sequences in the sample, more than 9% were seen once. Trimming cost V 3 bases and J 0 bases, with 13 bases left between them. This CDR3 region has 17 residues. Germline loops: CDR1 KGHDR, CDR2 SFDVKD. This clonotype came up a few times. The antigen is undetermined. The chain recombines TRBV24-1 with TRBJ1-4; D is uncertain. The specimen sequenced was memory T cells sorted from blood. The sequence derives from a man between 45 and 60 years old in good health. The CDR3 coding sequence is TGTGCCACCAGTGATCCGCCTCGAGTTGCAACTAATGAAAAACTGTTTTTT. Translating gives CATSDPPRVATNEKLFF.